Each of the 8 T cell receptor beta chains below was sequenced from the same sample in a study of T cells in Graves' hyperthyroidism and ophthalmopathy (dated by TCRdb to about 2019). Libraries were prepared through multiplex PCR. Sequencer: Illumina HiSeq 2000. The TCR beta CDR3 regions were amplified from RNA transcripts. For the first round of RT-PCR on the TCR CDR3, the HTBI primer set was used together with the Qiagen OneStep RT-PCR kit. TCRdb redid the processing of the public reads, applying fastp at Q25 and MiXCR, and retained in-frame beta chains. A single entry per CDR3 protein holds the most common genes and DNA from its merged rows. The table for this sample lists roughly 38,000 distinct CDR3 sequences; roughly 50% of them were counted only once. The top ten clonotypes cover 5.5% to 7.5% of the sample. The sequenced sample consisted of blood. The receptors come from a woman aged 50 to 60 with Graves' hyperthyroidism that later progressed to Graves' ophthalmopathy.

The table lists this clonotype with many counts. J is TRBJ2-7 and V is TRBV28; 14 nucleotides match TRBD2. The trim removed 4 bases at V and 5 bases at J, leaving 16 bases unmatched. Germline V gene data show CDR1 as MDHEN and CDR2 as SYDVKM. CDR3 size: 19 residues. CDR3: CASSSNKHPGLAGEDEQYF. In DNA form, the CDR3 reads TGTGCCAGCAGTTCCAACAAACACCCGGGACTAGCGGGAGAGGACGAGCAGTACTTC.

This clonotype was seen repeatedly, ten times or more. V and J are TRBV29-1 and TRBJ2-3, with D perhaps TRBD2 (6 bases). CDR1 and CDR2 (germline): SQVTM, ANQGSEA. V was cut by 7 bases and J by 4 bases, with 15 bases left in between. The CDR3 spans 13 residues. This CDR3 is CSAEEGFADTQYF. The CDR3 region has the DNA TGCAGCGCCGAGGAGGGGTTCGCAGATACGCAGTATTTT.

The V call is TRBV2, the J call TRBJ2-7; 9 nucleotides line up with TRBD2. The V gene end was trimmed by 2 bases and the J gene end by 6 bases; junction bases not matched to a gene: 8. This CDR3 has 15 residues. Germline CDR1 is SNHLY and CDR2 is FYNNEI. The CDR3 spells CASSELLAGSFEQYF. The DNA of the CDR3 is TGTGCCAGCAGTGAACTGCTAGCGGGGAGCTTCGAGCAGTACTTC.

This chain links TRBV24-1 with TRBJ2-5; 11 bases agree with TRBD2. Germline assignment: CDR1 KGHDR and CDR2 SFDVKD. This CDR3 region has 15 residues. With 4 bases clipped from V and 4 bases from J, the junction kept 4 bases outside the gene matches. The CDR3 DNA is TGTGCCACCAGTGACTTCACTAGCGGGAGAGAGACCCAGTACTTC. Translation: CATSDFTSGRETQYF.

This clonotype was detected many times. This chain connects TRBV4-2 to TRBJ1-4; the D is unclear. The length of the CDR3 is 16 residues. From germline, CDR1 is LGHNA and CDR2 YNFKEQ. V lost 4 bases and J 0 bases, leaving 12 bases between the germline ends. The CDR3 DNA reads as TGTGCCAGCAGCCTTAACCCCGGGACAACTAATGAAAAACTGTTTTTT. Protein product: CASSLNPGTTNEKLFF.

Turning to this clonotype: A much larger clone differs by one base, so this may be a read error. V is TRBV27 and J is TRBJ2-2; 9 bases align to TRBD1. Germline V gives CDR1 MNHEY, CDR2 SMNVEV (reference sequence). J was trimmed by 6 bases and V by 5 bases; bases with no gene match: 1. CDR3 length: 13 amino acids. The CDR3 DNA sequence: TGTGCCAGCAGTACAGGGGGCCCCGGGGAGCTGTTTTTT. This encodes CASSTGGPGELFF.

This clonotype is medium-sized (0.01 to 0.1%) within its sample. This chain joins TRBV24-1 and TRBJ1-5; D may be TRBD1 (6 bases). V lost 5 bases and J 4 bases, leaving 14 bases between the germline ends. The germline V gene has CDR1 KGHDR and CDR2 SFDVKD. CDR3 length: 15 residues. The CDR3 sequence is CATSVRGSGNQPQHF. CDR3 in DNA: TGTGCCACCAGTGTAAGGGGGTCAGGGAATCAGCCCCAGCATTTT.

This chain links TRBV2 with TRBJ2-3; D could derive from TRBD1 or TRBD2 (6 bases each). The germline V and J ends were trimmed by 11 bases and 0 bases, with 18 bases remaining between them. CDR3 length: 15 residues. The germline CDR1 and CDR2 sequences are SNHLY and FYNNEI. The DNA for the CDR3 is TGTGCCGGAAAAGGGGGGACAACTAGCACAGATACGCAGTATTTT. This translates into CAGKGGTTSTDTQYF.